The 9 T cell receptor beta chains in this list originate from one sample, sequenced in a study of shared clonotypes between healthy human individuals. The naive CD8 fraction comprised CD45RO-negative cells positively selected for CCR7 and excluded terminally differentiated effector memory CD45RA+ cells. Sequenced by immunoSEQ multiplex PCR; TCRdb stores in-frame clones only, minus some. Seen here are around 1.9 million clones, 90% to 95% observed once, and the top ten hold around 1.7%. The specimen was naive CD8+ T cells from PBMCs. The origin of the receptors is a man between 18 and 35 years old in good health. Some clones in this sample may be carry-over from other donors' samples.

This chain links TRBV4-2 with TRBJ2-7; a possible D gene is TRBD2 (5 bases). Germline-derived CDR1 and CDR2 are LGHNA and YNFKEQ. Trimming took off 0 bases at V and 2 bases at J, with 14 bases between the two ends. The CDR3 has 16 amino acids. The CDR3 nucleotides read TGTGCCAGCAGCCAAGAGGAGAAGCGGTCCACCTACGAGCAGTACTTC. It yields the protein CASSQEEKRSTYEQYF.

J is TRBJ2-1 and V is TRBV7-3; D is perhaps TRBD2 (6 bases). This CDR3 spans 15 amino acids. Germline values: CDR1 SGHTA, CDR2 FQGTGA. V lost 5 bases and J 8 bases, leaving 19 bases between the germline ends. The CDR3 loop reads CASSLRDSLGDEQFF. CDR3 nucleotide sequence: TGTGCCAGCAGCCTTCGGGACTCCTTGGGGGATGAGCAGTTCTTC. Using reference TRBV7-3 and TRBJ2-1 for the parts outside the CDR3, the full variable domain is GAGVSQTPSNKVTEKGKYVELRCDPISGHTALYWYRQSLGQGPEFLIYFQGTGAADDSGLPNDRFFAVRPEGSVSTLKIQRTERGDSAVYLCASSLRDSLGDEQFFGPGTRLTVL.

The chain recombines TRBV27 with TRBJ2-7, with a possible D match to TRBD2 (6 bases). CDR3 size: 15 residues. Looked up from germline, CDR1 is MNHEY and CDR2 is SMNVEV (reference sequence). V gave up 7 bases and J gave up 3 bases, with 19 bases separating them. The CDR3: CASNPTGRTGYEQYF. DNA of the CDR3: TGTGCCAGCAACCCGACGGGGAGGACGGGCTACGAGCAGTACTTC.

The chain employs TRBV7-8 and TRBJ2-1; TRBD2 is a possible D gene (5 bases). Germline values: CDR1 SGHVS, CDR2 FQNEAQ. The CDR3 is 16 amino acids. V shed 5 bases and J shed 2 bases, with 16 bases lying between them. The DNA of the CDR3 is TGTGCCAGCAGCCCATTAGGTGGGAGAGCCTACAATGAGCAGTTCTTC. Encoded protein: CASSPLGGRAYNEQFF.

This chain connects TRBV7-9 to TRBJ2-7; TRBD2 matches at 8 bases. CDR3 length: 17 amino acids. Germline values: CDR1 SEHNR, CDR2 FQNEAQ (reference sequence). V gave up 5 bases and J gave up 1 base; unmatched junction bases: 13. In DNA, the CDR3 is TGTGCCAGCAGCCTCACAGAAGCGGGGGAGGGATCCTACGAGCAGTACTTC. It codes for CASSLTEAGEGSYEQYF.

This clone was observed once. One end of the junction is discordant with germline, which a read error may explain. Other DNA sequences in this sample translate to the same CDR3. The CDR3 DNA reads as TGTGCTTGGAACAGGGGGCGAACTGAAGCTTTCTTT. Residues: CAWNRGRTEAFF. The rearrangement uses TRBV30 and TRBJ1-1; 9 nucleotides agree with TRBD1. The germline V gene has CDR1 GTSNPN and CDR2 SVGIG (reference sequence). The CDR3 is 12 amino acids.

V gene TRBV6-5 combines with J gene TRBJ1-1; the D is unclear. Trimming stripped 6 bases from V and 4 bases from J, with 15 bases between. The CDR3 covers 14 residues. Germline-derived CDR1 and CDR2 are MNHEY and SVGAGI. This chain's CDR3 is CASRPGRAGTEAFF. The CDR3 region has the DNA TGTGCCAGCAGGCCCGGGAGGGCGGGCACTGAAGCTTTCTTT.

This clone appeared a single time. The genes are TRBV4-1 and TRBJ1-5, with 7 bases aligning to TRBD1. The CDR3 contains 16 residues. V dropped 4 bases and J dropped 0; count of bases not matched to a gene: 6. The germline gives CDR1 MGHRA, CDR2 YSYEKL. The CDR3 loop is CASSLTQGSSNQPQHF. The CDR3, as DNA: TGCGCCAGCAGCCTCACACAGGGGTCTAGCAATCAGCCCCAGCATTTT.

J is TRBJ2-1 and V is TRBV11-2, with 7 bases that match TRBD2. J was trimmed by 7 bases and V by 5 bases; bases with no gene match: 5. From germline, CDR1 is SGHAT and CDR2 FQNNGV. CDR3 length: 13 amino acids. The CDR3, as DNA: TGTGCCAGCAGCCCCCCGGGAGGTAATGAGCAGTTCTTC. Its translation: CASSPPGGNEQFF. The full variable domain, rest sourced from reference TRBV11-2 and TRBJ2-1, is EAGVAQSPRYKIIEKRQSVAFWCNPISGHATLYWYQQILGQGPKLLIQFQNNGVVDDSQLPKDRFSAERLKGVDSTLKIQPAKLEDSAVYLCASSPPGGNEQFFGPGTRLTVL.